Below, 26 T cell receptor beta chains from the same sample are listed, as sequenced in a study of T cell clusters in autoimmune cytopenias. TRB was amplified by touch-down multiplex PCR, primer pools A and B combined. TCRdb reprocessed the multiplex PCR reads and keeps a single row for each CDR3 protein, giving no DNA. This sample's table has thousands of distinct CDR3 sequences. Each sample's input was about 250 ng genomic DNA, 38,000 or so genome equivalents. The specimen was peripheral blood. The source is a human donor with an autoimmune cytopenia or autoimmune hepatitis (not recorded which).

Measured by frequency, this clonotype is medium-sized. The chain's CDR3 is CAWSVKGRNQPQHF. The rearrangement joins TRBV30 to TRBJ1-5. CDR1 and CDR2 from the germline V gene are GTSNPN and SVGIG (reference sequence). The CDR3 is 14 amino acids.

V usage is TRBV6-2 or TRBV6-3 and J usage is TRBJ2-2; TCRdb returns TRBD1, unconfirmable since there is no DNA. This CDR3 is 16 amino acids long. Germline CDR1 and CDR2: MNHEY and SVGEGT. The CDR3 loop is CAITTMAGVDTGELFF.

According to its frequency, this clonotype is medium-sized. The V gene is TRBV12-3 or TRBV12-4, the J gene TRBJ1-4. The CDR3 totals 13 residues. The CDR3 loop reads CASGPATNEKLFF.

This chain joins TRBV6-5 and TRBJ1-4. This CDR3 has 13 residues. The germline V gene encodes CDR1 MNHEY and CDR2 SVGAGI. CDR3 amino acids: CASSEGGNEKLFF.

The V call is TRBV30, the J call TRBJ2-2. Germline loops: CDR1 GTSNPN, CDR2 SVGIG (reference sequence). The CDR3 loop spans 14 amino acids. The CDR3 sequence: CAGLTPSNTGELFF. Full variable domain (rest looked up from reference TRBV30 and TRBJ2-2): SQTIHQWPATLVQPVGSPLSLECTVEGTSNPNLYWYRQAAGRGLQLLFYSVGIGQISSEVPQNLSASRPQDRQFILSSKKLLLSDSGFYLCAGLTPSNTGELFFGEGSRLTVL.

The gene calls are TRBV18 and TRBJ1-2; TCRdb indicates TRBD1, and absent DNA this call remains unverified. This CDR3 contains 15 residues. Germline CDR1 and CDR2: KGHSH and LQKENI. The CDR3 is CASSPGSRASYGYTF.

This clonotype shows up as medium-sized by frequency. The chain combines TRBV6-5 with TRBJ1-4; TCRdb's D call, TRBD1, is unchecked because there is no DNA. Germline lookup yields CDR1 MNHEY and CDR2 SVGAGI. The length of the CDR3 is 18 residues. CDR3 loop: CASSYSRRDRGSNEKLFF.

The chain links TRBV11-1 to TRBJ1-5; the TCRdb D gene call, TRBD1, has no DNA to confirm it. The germline V gene encodes CDR1 SGHAT and CDR2 FQDESV (reference sequence). This CDR3 contains 14 residues. This CDR3 reads CASSQQQGHQPQHF.

This clonotype is identified as medium-sized from frequency. This chain links TRBV30 with TRBJ2-3; lacking DNA, the TRBD2 call made by TCRdb goes unchecked. Germline loops: CDR1 GTSNPN, CDR2 SVGIG (reference sequence). This CDR3 is built from 16 residues. CDR3 protein: CAWSFMRAGRTDTQYF.

According to its frequency, this clonotype is medium-sized. The chain uses TRBV19 and TRBJ2-1; with no DNA, the TCRdb D assignment of TRBD1 cannot be verified. From germline, CDR1 is LNHDA and CDR2 SQIVND (reference sequence). The CDR3 loop spans 15 amino acids. Here the CDR3 reads CASSPTSGIGNEQFF.

The CDR3 spells CATSTGLVAGANVLTF. The chain recombines TRBV27 with TRBJ2-6; checking the TCRdb D call of TRBD1 is not possible without DNA. The germline V gene has CDR1 MNHEY and CDR2 SMNVEV (reference sequence). The CDR3 is 16 residues long.

V gene TRBV30 combines with J gene TRBJ2-1; TCRdb proposes TRBD2, but this gene call is untestable without DNA. The germline CDR1 and CDR2 sequences are GTSNPN and SVGIG (reference sequence). The CDR3 loop spans 17 amino acids. This CDR3 is CAWSSVFASGGYNEQFF.

J is TRBJ2-7 and V is TRBV20-1. Germline CDR1 and CDR2: DFQATT and SNEGSKA (reference sequence). The CDR3 length is 14 residues. The CDR3 sequence: CSAYRGEGAPPQYF.

This chain joins TRBV10-3 and TRBJ2-2; TCRdb calls TRBD2, which cannot be checked without DNA. The CDR3 extends over 14 amino acids. In germline, CDR1 is ENHRY, CDR2 SYGVKD. CDR3 in amino acids: CAIRGGSNTGELFF.

According to its frequency, this clonotype is medium-sized (0.01 to 0.1%). The rearrangement joins TRBV27 to TRBJ2-6; TCRdb returns TRBD2, unconfirmable since there is no DNA. Germline CDR1 reads MNHEY; CDR2 reads SMNVEV (reference sequence). This CDR3 has 17 residues. The chain's CDR3 is CASVGTSGRAGANVLTF.

This chain links TRBV18 with TRBJ2-7. Germline values: CDR1 KGHSH, CDR2 LQKENI. This CDR3 has 16 amino acids. CDR3: CASSLYVAGNRYEQYF. Full variable domain (missing parts from reference TRBV18 and TRBJ2-7): NAGVMQNPRHLVRRRGQEARLRCSPMKGHSHVYWYRQLPEEGLKFMVYLQKENIIDESGMPKERFSAEFPKEGPSILRIQQVVRGDSAAYFCASSLYVAGNRYEQYFGPGTRLTVT.

This clonotype shows up as medium-sized by frequency. The J gene is TRBJ2-7, the V gene TRBV15; TCRdb outputs TRBD1, but without DNA this stays unchecked. This CDR3 has 15 amino acids. CDR1 is LNHNV and CDR2 is YYDKDF in the germline V gene (reference sequence). The CDR3 here is CATSRDLGQTYEQYF. The full variable domain, its missing parts supplied by reference TRBV15 and TRBJ2-7, is DAMVIQNPRYQVTQFGKPVTLSCSQTLNHNVMYWYQQKSSQAPKLLFHYYDKDFNNEADTPDNFQSRRPNTSFCFLDIRSPGLGDTAMYLCATSRDLGQTYEQYFGPGTRLTVT.

The chain uses TRBV6-5 and TRBJ1-1; TCRdb gives TRBD1 as the D gene, but with no DNA this cannot be confirmed. Germline values: CDR1 MNHEY, CDR2 SVGAGI. The CDR3 is made up of 13 amino acids. CDR3 loop: CASSRRQGNEAFF.

Its frequency marks this clonotype as medium-sized. The chain couples TRBV19 to TRBJ1-4; the TRBD1 assignment by TCRdb is unverifiable without DNA. The CDR3 extends over 15 amino acids. Germline CDR1 LNHDA, CDR2 SQIVND (reference sequence). This CDR3 reads CASSMLQGSNEKLFF.

Frequency places this clonotype as medium-sized. The V call is TRBV27, the J call TRBJ2-5; no DNA is available, so the TRBD1 call from TCRdb remains unchecked. The V gene's germline CDR1 is MNHEY and CDR2 SMNVEV (reference sequence). The length of the CDR3 is 13 residues. The CDR3 reads CASSLYRGETQYF.

V and J are TRBV6-1 and TRBJ2-7. This CDR3 has 11 amino acids. Germline CDR1 MNHNS, CDR2 SASEGT. The CDR3 region is CASSERSEQYF.

This clonotype is classed as medium-sized by frequency. The chain is built from TRBV27 and TRBJ2-7; there is no DNA to check the TCRdb D call of TRBD1. Germline V gives CDR1 MNHEY, CDR2 SMNVEV (reference sequence). The CDR3 contains 12 residues. CDR3 in amino acids: CASAGQGYEQYF.

This chain uses TRBV27 with TRBJ2-7; TCRdb proposes TRBD1, but this gene call is untestable without DNA. This CDR3 region has 16 residues. CDR1 and CDR2 (germline): MNHEY, SMNVEV (reference sequence). CDR3 residues: CASSPDRAFLSYEQYF.

This chain connects TRBV20-1 to TRBJ1-5; as DNA is missing, the TRBD1 call by TCRdb cannot be tested. The CDR3 runs to 17 residues. Looked up from germline, CDR1 is DFQATT and CDR2 is SNEGSKA (reference sequence). The CDR3 loop is CSAEGTDPASGDQPQHF.

Judged by frequency, this clonotype is medium-sized (0.01 to 0.1%). V usage is TRBV15 and J usage is TRBJ1-1. Germline V gives CDR1 LNHNV, CDR2 YYDKDF (reference sequence). CDR3 size: 12 residues. The CDR3 spells CATSTRNTEAFF.

The V gene is TRBV12-3 or TRBV12-4, the J gene TRBJ2-1; no DNA is available, so the TRBD1 call from TCRdb remains unchecked. The CDR3 extends over 16 amino acids. The CDR3 sequence: CASSLGGTGRYNEQFF.